The 23 T cell receptor beta chains in this list originate from one sample, sequenced in a study of blood T cell repertoires in COVID-19. Data came from immunoSEQ multiplex PCR; TCRdb stores just in-frame clones and leaves some out. The sample holds approximately 140,000 clones; 80% to 90% are singletons and the top ten take roughly 6.1%. Sequencing was done on a sample of peripheral blood. Receptors were obtained from an elderly man with acute or convalescent COVID-19.

V gene TRBV19 combines with J gene TRBJ2-7; possible D gene TRBD1, 7 bases. The germline V gene encodes CDR1 LNHDA and CDR2 SQIVND (reference sequence). The CDR3 has 15 amino acids. Trimming shortened V by 6 bases and J by 2 bases, and 17 bases separated the two germline ends. The CDR3 DNA sequence: TGTGCCAGTAGCCTTTCCAGGGGGGACGCCTACGAGCAGTACTTC. Protein sequence: CASSLSRGDAYEQYF.

The rearrangement links TRBV3-1 (or the pseudogene TRBV3-2) to TRBJ1-1, with 8 positions matching TRBD1. The CDR3 has 14 residues. J was trimmed by 2 bases and V by 4 bases; bases with no gene match: 3. CDR1 and CDR2 (germline): LGHDT, YNNKEL (reference sequence). The CDR3 loop reads CASSLTGENTEAFF. The CDR3 DNA sequence: TGTGCCAGCAGCCTGACAGGGGAAAACACTGAAGCTTTCTTT.

This chain connects TRBV18 to TRBJ2-7; 7 bases agree with TRBD2. The germline V gene has CDR1 KGHSH and CDR2 LQKENI. The length of the CDR3 is 16 residues. V dropped 3 bases and J dropped 2; count of bases not matched to a gene: 10. The CDR3: CASSPARGGEPYEQYF. The CDR3 coding sequence is TGTGCCAGCTCACCCGCCCGGGGAGGGGAACCCTACGAGCAGTACTTC.

The rearrangement uses TRBV30 and TRBJ2-1, with 8 bases that match TRBD2. Germline trimming cut 4 bases from V and 8 bases from J; bases unmatched to any gene: 10. Germline CDR1 GTSNPN, CDR2 SVGIG (reference sequence). The CDR3 has 14 residues. The CDR3 sequence: CAWTGLGGTDEQFF. CDR3 bases: TGTGCCTGGACGGGACTAGGGGGGACCGATGAGCAGTTCTTC.

This clone was counted a few times. The chain employs TRBV7-9 and TRBJ2-5; 8 positions agree with TRBD1. CDR3 length: 14 residues. Germline V gene sequence: CDR1 SEHNR, CDR2 FQNEAQ (reference sequence). V shed 5 bases and J 5 bases; nucleotides not matched to a gene: 7. The CDR3 sequence: CASSEGQGLETQYF. CDR3 DNA: TGTGCCAGCAGCGAAGGACAGGGTCTTGAGACCCAGTACTTC.

The chain employs TRBV15 and TRBJ1-3; no definite D call. Per the germline V gene, CDR1 is LNHNV and CDR2 is YYDKDF (reference sequence). The CDR3 runs 16 residues. The ends were cut back, 0 bases at V and 0 bases at J, with 9 bases in the middle. CDR3 amino acids: CATSRDLQSSGNTIYF. The CDR3 DNA reads TGTGCCACCAGCAGAGATCTACAGAGCTCTGGAAACACCATATATTTT. Based on the CDR3 plus reference TRBV15 and TRBJ1-3, the full variable domain is DAMVIQNPRYQVTQFGKPVTLSCSQTLNHNVMYWYQQKSSQAPKLLFHYYDKDFNNEADTPDNFQSRRPNTSFCFLDIRSPGLGDTAMYLCATSRDLQSSGNTIYFGEGSWLTVV.

This chain uses TRBV7-9 with TRBJ2-1; TRBD2 aligns across 8 bases. CDR1 SEHNR and CDR2 FQNEAQ come from the germline V gene (reference sequence). After removal of 5 bases from V and 3 bases from J, the junction contained 3 bases not matched to a gene. The CDR3 has 14 amino acids. The CDR3 sequence is CASSQSGSYNEQFF. CDR3 in DNA: TGTGCCAGCAGCCAGAGCGGGAGCTACAATGAGCAGTTCTTC.

The chain recombines TRBV5-1 with TRBJ1-1; tentative D call: TRBD1 (5 bases). The V gene's germline CDR1 is SGHRS and CDR2 YFSETQ. V was shortened by 0 bases and J by 0 bases, with 9 bases between the two germline ends. The CDR3 extends over 15 amino acids. The CDR3 DNA follows: TGCGCCAGCAGCTTGGCCGAGACAGTGAACACTGAAGCTTTCTTT. Translating it yields CASSLAETVNTEAFF.

The chain uses TRBV19 and TRBJ1-4, with 7 nucleotides matching TRBD1. CDR1 is LNHDA, CDR2 SQIVND, per germline (reference sequence). V was pared by 7 bases and J by 8 bases, with 16 bases of the junction left unmatched. The CDR3 has 16 residues. The CDR3 loop reads CASTKNLDRRVEKLFF. The DNA for the CDR3 is TGTGCCAGTACCAAAAATCTGGACAGGCGAGTGGAAAAACTGTTTTTT. The full variable domain, completed using reference TRBV19 and TRBJ1-4, is DGGITQSPKYLFRKEGQNVTLSCEQNLNHDAMYWYRQDPGQGLRLIYYSQIVNDFQKGDIAEGYSVSREKKESFPLTVTSAQKNPTAFYLCASTKNLDRRVEKLFFGSGTQLSVL.

The chain uses TRBV5-1 and TRBJ2-5; TRBD2 is a possible D gene (6 bases). Germline-derived CDR1 and CDR2 are SGHRS and YFSETQ. Trimming pared 5 bases from V and 5 bases from J, leaving 10 bases between. This CDR3 has 12 residues. CDR3 sequence: CASRGGGETQYF. Here the CDR3 DNA reads TGCGCCAGCAGAGGTGGAGGGGAGACCCAGTACTTC.

V is TRBV4-1 and J is TRBJ1-2; D might be TRBD1 (5 bases). Germline CDR1 reads MGHRA; CDR2 reads YSYEKL. This CDR3 comprises 18 residues. The ends were cut back, 0 bases at V and 2 bases at J, with 19 bases in the middle. The CDR3 nucleotides are TGCGCCAGCAGCCAAGACGGGGCGGGGCAGAAAAAGAACTATGGCTACACCTTC. Residues: CASSQDGAGQKKNYGYTF.

The genes are TRBV19 and TRBJ2-1; TRBD2 aligns across 14 bases. The junction had 5 bases not matched to a gene; V was cut back by 1 base and J by 15 bases. Germline V gene data show CDR1 as LNHDA and CDR2 as SQIVND (reference sequence). The CDR3 length is 14 residues. This chain's CDR3 is CASSIGGLAGGLFF. The CDR3 coding sequence is TGTGCCAGTAGTATAGGAGGACTAGCGGGAGGTTTGTTCTTC.

This chain connects TRBV14 to TRBJ2-1, with D tentatively TRBD1 or TRBD2 (7 bases each). The CDR3 is 14 amino acids. V was cut by 7 bases and J by 7 bases, with 17 bases left in between. Per the germline V gene, CDR1 is SGHDN and CDR2 is FVKESK. The CDR3, as DNA: TGTGCCAGCACCCAGGGGGGGGCAGGGAATGAGCAGTTCTTC. It yields the protein CASTQGGAGNEQFF.

The chain joins TRBV5-6 to TRBJ2-1; 9 positions match TRBD1. The CDR3 consists of 15 residues. The junction had 8 bases not matched to a gene; V was cut back by 1 base and J by 9 bases. CDR1 and CDR2 (germline): SGHDT, YYEEEE. Here the CDR3 reads CASSLRTGAFTEQFF. DNA of the CDR3: TGTGCCAGCAGCTTGCGGACAGGGGCATTCACTGAGCAGTTCTTC.

This clone was seen only once. V gene TRBV30 combines with J gene TRBJ2-3; 10 positions agree with TRBD2. The CDR3 consists of 13 residues. Per the germline V gene, CDR1 is GTSNPN and CDR2 is SVGIG (reference sequence). V was clipped by 5 bases and J by 2 bases; unmatched bases: 1. The CDR3: CAWLAGATDTQYF. As DNA, the CDR3 is TGTGCCTGGCTAGCGGGGGCCACAGATACGCAGTATTTT.

The V call is TRBV11-2, the J call TRBJ2-5, with D possibly TRBD1 on 6 matching bases. The V gene lost 2 bases and the J gene lost 0 bases, with 10 bases spanning the gap. Germline-derived CDR1 and CDR2 are SGHAT and FQNNGV. The CDR3 runs 15 residues. Here the CDR3 reads CASSLQGNYQETQYF. CDR3 DNA sequence: TGTGCCAGCAGCTTACAGGGGAATTACCAAGAGACCCAGTACTTC.

V gene TRBV7-9 combines with J gene TRBJ2-7, with TRBD1 matching over 7 bases. From germline, CDR1 is SEHNR and CDR2 FQNEAQ (reference sequence). This CDR3 is 18 amino acids long. J was trimmed by 4 bases and V by 5 bases; bases with no gene match: 20. The chain's CDR3 is CASSPRKGATSFMYEQYF. The CDR3 DNA sequence: TGTGCCAGCAGCCCAAGGAAGGGGGCGACATCTTTCATGTACGAGCAGTACTTC.

In this sample, this clone turned up once. The chain has TRBV15 and TRBJ1-2; D is unresolved. The germline V gene encodes CDR1 LNHNV and CDR2 YYDKDF (reference sequence). V shed 0 bases and J shed 2 bases, with 7 bases lying between them. The CDR3 spans 14 residues. CDR3 sequence reads: CATSRDPENYGYTF. In DNA form, the CDR3 reads TGTGCCACCAGCAGAGATCCGGAGAACTATGGCTACACCTTC.

V and J are TRBV5-4 and TRBJ2-3, with 7 bases matching TRBD2. Trimming cost V 0 bases and J 0 bases; bases outside gene matches: 7. Per the germline V gene, CDR1 is SGHNT and CDR2 is YYREEE (reference sequence). CDR3 length equals 17 residues. CDR3 bases: TGTGCCAGCAGCTTGGCCGACGCGGGAGTTAGCACAGATACGCAGTATTTT. Translating gives CASSLADAGVSTDTQYF.

This clone was seen a single time. CDR3: CASSATYNSPLHF. CDR3 DNA: TGTGCCAGTAGTGCGACTTATAATTCACCCCTCCACTTT. The V call is TRBV19, the J call TRBJ1-6, with unresolved D. Trimming removed 5 bases from V and 4 bases from J, with 6 bases in between. The CDR3 sequence is 13 residues long. Germline V lookup: CDR1 LNHDA, CDR2 SQIVND (reference sequence).

The chain employs TRBV3-1 (or the pseudogene TRBV3-2) and TRBJ2-6; maybe TRBD1 (6 bases). Trimming took 3 bases from V and 12 from J, leaving 18 bases between them. Germline V gives CDR1 LGHDT, CDR2 YNNKEL (reference sequence). CDR3 length: 15 residues. CDR3 in amino acids: CASSQVSGQGSVLTF. The CDR3 coding sequence is TGTGCCAGCAGCCAGGTTTCAGGCCAGGGGAGCGTCCTGACTTTC.

The chain couples TRBV29-1 to TRBJ2-3, with D tentatively TRBD1 (6 bases). V gave up 8 bases and J gave up 2 bases, with 20 bases separating them. This CDR3 contains 15 residues. CDR1 SQVTM and CDR2 ANQGSEA come from the germline V gene. The CDR3 DNA follows: TGCAGCATACAAACTCCGGGACAAGCCACAGATACGCAGTATTTT. It encodes CSIQTPGQATDTQYF.

The chain joins TRBV9 to TRBJ2-1, with TRBD1 identical over 9 bases. With V trimmed by 4 bases and J by 1 base, 3 bases remained unmatched. Per the germline V gene, CDR1 is SGDLS and CDR2 is YYNGEE. This CDR3 has 15 residues. CDR3 protein: CASSYDRGSYNEQFF. The CDR3 DNA sequence: TGTGCCAGCAGCTACGACAGGGGGTCCTACAATGAGCAGTTCTTC. Full variable domain (rest looked up from reference TRBV9 and TRBJ2-1): DSGVTQTPKHLITATGQRVTLRCSPRSGDLSVYWYQQSLDQGLQFLIQYYNGEERAKGNILERFSAQQFPDLHSELNLSSLELGDSALYFCASSYDRGSYNEQFFGPGTRLTVL.